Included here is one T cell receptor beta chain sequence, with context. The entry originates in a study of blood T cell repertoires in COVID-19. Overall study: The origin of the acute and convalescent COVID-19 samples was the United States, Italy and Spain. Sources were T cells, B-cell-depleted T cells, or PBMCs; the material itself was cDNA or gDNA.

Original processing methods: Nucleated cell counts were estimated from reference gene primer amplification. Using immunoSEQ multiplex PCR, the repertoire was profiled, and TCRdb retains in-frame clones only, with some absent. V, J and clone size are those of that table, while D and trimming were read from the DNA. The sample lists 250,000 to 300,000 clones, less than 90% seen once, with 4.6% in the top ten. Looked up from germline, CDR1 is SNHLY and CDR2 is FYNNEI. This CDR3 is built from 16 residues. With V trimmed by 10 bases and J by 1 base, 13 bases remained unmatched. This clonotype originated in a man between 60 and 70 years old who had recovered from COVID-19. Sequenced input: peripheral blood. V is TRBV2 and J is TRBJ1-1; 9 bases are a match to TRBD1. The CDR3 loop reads CATGTGQGLTNTEAFF. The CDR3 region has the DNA TGTGCCACCGGTACGGGACAGGGTTTGACGAACACTGAAGCTTTCTTT. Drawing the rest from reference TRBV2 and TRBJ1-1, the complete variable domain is EPEVTQTPSHQVTQMGQEVILRCVPISNHLYFYWYRQILGQKVEFLVSFYNNEISEKSEIFDDQFSVERPDGSNFTLKIRSTKLEDSAMYFCATGTGQGLTNTEAFFGQGTRLTVV.